Listed below are T cell receptor beta chains from one sample, sequenced in a study of memory CD4+ T cells and cytomegalovirus serostatus. Measured with immunoSEQ multiplex PCR; TCRdb has only the in-frame clones, and not every one. The sample yields around 57,000 clones, around 80% seen once. Source material: memory CD4+ T cells from blood. The receptor set was obtained from an adult in good health and CMV-seronegative. Some clones in this sample may be carry-over from other donors' samples. Each CDR3 is given with its conserved first and last residue.

TRBV5-1 CASIGQEAGELFF
TRBV18 CASSPQGNTEAFF
TRBV7-2 CASSLSGSLAGSYNEQFF
TRBV7-9 CASSTSSGKYEQYF
TRBV30 CAWSSGAGNTIYF
TRBV7-2 CASSLTGGRIAFF
TRBV5-1 CASSPNWGRGTEAFF
TRBV29-1 CSVLTIEQYF
TRBV6-6 CASSYLGQATYEQYF
TRBV6-5 CASSYSWQGGTEAFF
TRBV30 CAGERTGVYYGYTF
TRBV5-8 CASTDRARGNYGYTF
TRBV19 CASSIDHLPGQYGYTF
TRBV29-1 CSAGPGWGMNTEAFF
TRBV7-7 CASSFGTGGQETQYF
TRBV2 CASSPGLAGGRETQYF
TRBV19 CASSRTGGDQPQHF
TRBV6-1 CASSEFSSHTNSNQPQHF
TRBV5-6 CASNWGDYGYTF
TRBV7-2 CASSILSGANTEAFF
TRBV27 CASTLKLAGHNTGELFF
TRBV10-1 CASIFDRFTEAFF
TRBV7-9 CASSFLGQGGVYTEAFF
TRBV30 CACNLAGIGYEQYF
TRBV6-7 CASSYEDSLNTEAFF
TRBV9 CASSPGMGGGTNEQFF
TRBV7-9 CASSSLGADIGNTIYF
TRBV6-5 CASSPRGREKLFF
TRBV5-1 CASSLAGGGNQPQHF
TRBV5-1 CASSSLTSGDPQQYF
TRBV6-6 CASSPGFTNEKLFF
TRBV10-3 CAISERRDDDQPQHF
TRBV4-1 CASSHPLGRSTF
TRBV30 CAWSVQGGPGTQYF
TRBV6-5 CASSTRVHSYEQYF
TRBV5-4 CASSSSRGSTYEQYF
TRBV7-2 CASSLALNQPAEQYF
TRBV11-3 CASSTQRGEEEQFF
TRBV2 CASRGTGRFNQPQHF
TRBV10-3 CAIGGGRNQPQHF
TRBV18 CASSSGTSGGPTGELFF
TRBV6-1 CASSVYRPRGFTDTQYF
TRBV5-4 CASSFTGAQETQYF
TRBV5-6 CASSLVGGGFNYTF
TRBV5-1 CASSLIGNPRLYEQYF
TRBV5-1 CASSWERGGADTQYF
TRBV30 CACKMSSRGSQETQYF
TRBV5-1 CASSLTGATNEKLFF
TRBV18 CASSPTRSAGPGYTF
TRBV4-2 CASSQATPTALGNYGYTF
TRBV7-9 CASSPGRVGYTF
TRBV7-2 CASSYRRAGSYEQYF
TRBV29-1 CSVVAEGTGELFF
TRBV30 CALRPSGSYNEQFF
TRBV30 CAWSVQGVNQPQHF